This T cell receptor (beta chain) was sequenced for a study of blood T cell repertoires in COVID-19 (dated by TCRdb to the early 2020s). Notes on the research overall: Samples covering the acute and convalescent phases of COVID-19 were provided by collaborators in the United States, Italy and Spain. Sample metadata almost always included a de-identified subject ID, COVID-19 status, age in years and sex. The samples were drawn from two sources: the first 160 participants of the ongoing ImmuneRACE study, and 1,200 or so subjects contributed by 6 global collaborators. The dataset comprised deeply sampled blood TCRbeta repertoires from subjects exposed to, actively infected with, or recovered from COVID-19. The repertoires were released in a freely available public database meant as a resource for research on the immune response to SARS-CoV-2. Where available, HLA class I and class II types were taken from metadata supplied by the sample provider and were not determined by assay-based typing. The prospective study material was composed of cDNA or gDNA derived from T cells, B-cell-depleted T cells, or PBMCs.

General conclusions and limits of the study: How much clinical and demographic metadata was included differed by source and by participant, and the metadata was provided uncurated.

The immunoSEQ Assay, a bias-controlled multiplex PCR, was used to amplify TCRbeta CDR3 regions from genomic DNA. In the source study's methods: Nucleated cell counts per sample were estimated from amplification of reference gene primers within the assay. To quantify the absolute abundance of each unique TCRbeta CDR3 rearrangement, sequence reads were collapsed and filtered. For each sample, productive Simpson clonality was calculated as the square root of Simpson's diversity index over productive rearrangements. As stored in TCRdb, this immuneACCESS dataset retains in-frame rearrangements with V and J assigned. A fraction of the clones does not appear; measured against another copy, unresolved V genes explain less than half of the discrepancy, and the remainder lacks a known reason. V, J and clone size were drawn from that table, and D and trimming were deduced from the DNA. The sample yields about 170,000 clones; about 80% were counted once. The ten largest clones capture about 11% of the sample.

Each collaborating institution followed its own protocols to collect whole blood in K2EDTA tubes. Collaborator samples were shipped for TCRbeta analysis as frozen whole blood, isolated PBMCs, or DNA extracted from either sample type. Points on this clone: No antigen is known for it. No per-base quality is available; no much larger clone lies one base away.

The sequence was collected from a man between 65 and 80 years old with active or convalescent COVID-19. The sequencing input was peripheral blood.

This receptor has the CDR3 CASTLTWLGGLNEQFF. The nucleotide sequence is TGTGCCAGCACCCTAACCTGGCTGGGGGGTTTGAATGAGCAGTTCTTC. This receptor chain uses TRBV2 and TRBJ2-1, with a tentative D gene TRBD2 over 6 matching bases. The junction shows trimming of 7 bases on V and 7 bases on J, plus 23 bases between the germline ends. The germline V gene supplies CDR1 SNHLY and CDR2 FYNNEI. Including the terminal cysteine and phenylalanine, the CDR3 comprises 16 residues. Just CDR3 DNA is preserved here, 48 bases in frame from base 1.